This T cell receptor (beta chain) was identified during a study of blood T cell repertoires in COVID-19. Study context: Italy, Spain and the United States were the sources of the convalescent and acute COVID-19 samples. PBMCs, B-cell-depleted T cells, or T cells provided the cDNA or gDNA that made up the material.

Sequencing was performed with immunoSEQ multiplex PCR; in TCRdb, only in-frame clones are kept and a portion is missing. The sample carries some 160,000 clones, 70% to 90% recorded once. This clone was seen once. One Seattle source followed patients from active infection through their disease course. There are 17 residues in the CDR3. The ends lost 5 bases at V and 0 bases at J; junction bases unmatched: 13. Germline CDR1 is SGHAT and CDR2 is FQNNGV. The chain joins TRBV11-2 to TRBJ2-7, with 7 bases that match TRBD2. This clonotype originated in an elderly woman with COVID-19, enrolled during active disease. Sequencing was carried out using peripheral blood. The CDR3 nucleotides are TGTGCCAGCAGCCCCCGTGGGGGGAGGGCCCGCTCCTACGAGCAGTACTTC. Its translation: CASSPRGGRARSYEQYF.